The next 20 T cell receptor beta chains were all read from a single sample in a study of OX40 agonist ivuxolimab in advanced cancers. Assay: immunoSEQ multiplex PCR; the TCRdb copy retains only in-frame clones and omits some. The table records tens of thousands of clones, approximately 88% of them present only once. The source was CD4+ or CD8+ T cells sorted from blood, collected in a trial of the OX40 agonist ivuxolimab. The origin of the receptors is an adult with an advanced solid tumor such as melanoma, head and neck, liver or kidney cancer.

This chain joins TRBV30 and TRBJ2-1, with D tentatively TRBD1 (6 bases). The V end lost 0 bases, the J end lost 8 bases, and 14 bases lay between the germline ends. This CDR3 comprises 14 residues. Germline V gene lookup returns CDR1 GTSNPN and CDR2 SVGIG (reference sequence). The CDR3 sequence is CAWSVAGALHEQFF. CDR3 nucleotide sequence: TGTGCCTGGAGTGTGGCAGGGGCCCTCCATGAGCAGTTCTTC.

This rearrangement joins TRBV10-3 to TRBJ2-3, with 8 bases fitting TRBD2. The V segment lost 7 bases and the J segment 0 bases; nucleotides outside the gene matches: 6. The CDR3 totals 15 residues. The germline V gene has CDR1 ENHRY and CDR2 SYGVKD. CDR3: CAIMAASGSTDTQYF. In nucleotides, the CDR3 is TGTGCCATCATGGCGGCTAGCGGGAGCACAGATACGCAGTATTTT.

The rearrangement uses TRBV12-2 and TRBJ1-1; the table's D call, TRBD1, has no DNA check behind it. TRBV12-2 is labeled a pseudogene. The CDR3 length is 15 residues. The CDR3 sequence is CASRANRGGEAEAFF. In DNA, the CDR3 is TGTGCAAGTCGCGCCAACAGGGGGGGTGAGGCTGAAGCTTTCTTT.

The chain joins TRBV11-3 to TRBJ2-2, with 10 nucleotides matching TRBD2. The CDR3 extends over 16 amino acids. V was clipped by 1 base and J by 6 bases; unmatched bases: 5. Germline CDR1 and CDR2: SGHNT and YENEEA. This CDR3 is CASSLVSSGGSGELFF. In DNA, the CDR3 is TGTGCCAGCAGCTTAGTTTCTAGCGGGGGATCCGGGGAGCTGTTTTTT.

The rearrangement joins TRBV7-2 to TRBJ2-7; D is unresolved. Per the germline V gene, CDR1 is SGHTA and CDR2 is FQGNSA. Trimming left V 2 bases short and J 2 bases short, with 10 bases between. This CDR3 is 14 amino acids long. CDR3 nucleotides: TGTGCCAGCAGCTTACTAGTTTCTACCTACGAGCAGTACTTC. It is translated as CASSLLVSTYEQYF.

The chain recombines TRBV6-5 with TRBJ2-5, with 8 positions matching TRBD2. Germline-derived CDR1 and CDR2 are MNHEY and SVGAGI. This CDR3 has 16 residues. The trim removed 1 base at V and 2 bases at J, leaving 6 bases unmatched. The CDR3 loop is CASSYFGGDQQETQYF. CDR3 in DNA: TGTGCCAGCAGTTACTTCGGGGGGGACCAACAAGAGACCCAGTACTTC.

The chain couples TRBV6-1 to TRBJ1-5; D is unresolved. This CDR3 has 13 amino acids. The V end lost 6 bases, the J end lost 4 bases, and 10 bases lay between the germline ends. Germline CDR1 is MNHNS and CDR2 is SASEGT. The CDR3 sequence: CASRGATNQPQHF. The CDR3 DNA is TGTGCCAGCAGAGGAGCCACGAATCAGCCCCAGCATTTT.

This clone appeared a few times. This rearrangement joins TRBV28 to TRBJ1-2; D might be TRBD1 (5 bases). Looked up from germline, CDR1 is MDHEN and CDR2 is SYDVKM. The CDR3 runs 15 residues. Trimming took off 3 bases at V and 4 bases at J, with 15 bases between the two ends. CDR3 DNA sequence: TGTGCCAGCAGTTTCAAGCAGGGAGATCCCTATGGCTACACCTTC. It yields the protein CASSFKQGDPYGYTF.

This chain uses TRBV23-1 with TRBJ2-7, with 8 bases that match TRBD1. TRBV23-1 is noted as an ORF with a role that remains uncertain. The J segment lost 5 bases and the V segment lost 4 bases, leaving 10 bases of the junction unmatched. CDR3 length: 15 residues. Here the CDR3 reads CASSLPDRGSNEQYF. In DNA form, the CDR3 reads TGCGCCAGCAGTCTACCCGACAGGGGAAGTAACGAGCAGTACTTC.

CDR3: CASSTYTGVEKLFF. The CDR3 bases are TGTGCCAGCAGTACCTACACAGGGGTCGAAAAACTGTTTTTT. V usage is TRBV28 and J usage is TRBJ1-4; TRBD1 matches at 7 bases. The CDR3 spans 14 residues. The germline V gene encodes CDR1 MDHEN and CDR2 SYDVKM. Trimming cost V 5 bases and J 8 bases; bases outside gene matches: 8.

The chain combines TRBV29-1 with TRBJ2-3; perhaps D is TRBD1 or TRBD2 (5 bases each). This CDR3 comprises 13 residues. With 7 bases removed from V and 0 bases from J, the gap between germline ends came to 11 bases. The germline V gene encodes CDR1 SQVTM and CDR2 ANQGSEA. Here the CDR3 DNA reads TGCAGCGGTGTTGGGGGAAGCACAGATACGCAGTATTTT. Residues: CSGVGGSTDTQYF.

This sequence joins TRBV5-1 and TRBJ1-1; D is possibly TRBD1 (5 bases). There are 14 residues in the CDR3. Trimming cost V 0 bases and J 0 bases, with 6 bases left between them. The V gene's germline CDR1 is SGHRS and CDR2 YFSETQ. CDR3 nucleotides: TGCGCCAGCAGCTTGGGGACAATGAACACTGAAGCTTTCTTT. Encoded protein: CASSLGTMNTEAFF.

The gene calls are TRBV28 and TRBJ2-4, with D hard to call. Germline CDR1 is MDHEN and CDR2 is SYDVKM. The V end was cut by 4 bases, the J end by 9 bases, with 7 bases between. This CDR3 region has 11 residues. This chain's CDR3 is CASSSPSIQYF. In DNA, the CDR3 is TGTGCCAGCAGTTCCCCCAGCATTCAGTACTTC.

The chain uses TRBV9 and TRBJ2-1; 7 bases are a match to TRBD2. J gave up 0 bases and V 4 bases, and 10 bases lay outside the gene matches. The CDR3 is 17 residues long. Germline V CDR1 and CDR2: SGDLS, YYNGEE. CDR3 DNA: TGTGCCAGCAGCCCAGCGGGGAGGGTGAGCTCCTACAATGAGCAGTTCTTC. Translating gives CASSPAGRVSSYNEQFF.

This chain connects TRBV6-6 to TRBJ1-3, with a possible D match to TRBD1 (6 bases). Trimming shortened V by 6 bases and J by 1 base, and 13 bases separated the two germline ends. CDR1 and CDR2 (germline): MNHNY, SVGAGI (reference sequence). The CDR3 runs to 15 residues. In DNA form, the CDR3 reads TGTGCCAGCAGCCTCACAGGGTCTTCTGGAAACACCATATATTTT. Amino acid sequence: CASSLTGSSGNTIYF.

The chain couples TRBV4-1 to TRBJ2-1; a possible D gene is TRBD2 (6 bases). V lost 4 bases and J 5 bases, leaving 21 bases between the germline ends. Germline assignment: CDR1 MGHRA and CDR2 YSYEKL. The CDR3 length is 17 residues. In DNA form, the CDR3 reads TGCGCCAGCAGCCTATATAGGGGCCCGGGGGAAAACAATGAGCAGTTCTTC. It translates to CASSLYRGPGENNEQFF.

This clone is termed medium-sized. This rearrangement joins TRBV29-1 to TRBJ1-5, with TRBD1 identical over 7 bases. Germline CDR1 and CDR2: SQVTM and ANQGSEA. Trimming at V came to 6 bases and at J to 7 bases, leaving 12 bases not matched to a gene. The CDR3 has 14 amino acids. CDR3 nucleotide sequence: TGCAGCGTAGCCGAGACAGGGTTGAGGCAGCCCCAGCATTTT. This gives the protein CSVAETGLRQPQHF.

With respect to this clone: The DNA is omitted, as the CDR3 cannot be located on it reliably, and the CDR3 follows TCRdb's listing. The genes are TRBV28 and TRBJ2-1; no check of the table's D call, TRBD2, against the DNA was made. The CDR3 spans 15 residues, counting both ends. Germline CDR1 MDHEN, CDR2 SYDVKM. CDR3: CASSLVMGGRGEQFF.

The chain carries TRBV15 and TRBJ1-1, with a tentative D call TRBD1 (5 bases). CDR1 and CDR2 from the germline V gene are LNHNV and YYDKDF (reference sequence). V was pared by 4 bases and J by 1 base, with 19 bases between. The CDR3 sequence is 17 residues long. The CDR3 DNA reads TGTGCCACCAGCAACCGGGGTTGGGGCGCAACGAACACTGAAGCTTTCTTT. This gives the protein CATSNRGWGATNTEAFF.

The chain carries TRBV19 and TRBJ2-1, with D perhaps matching TRBD1 (6 bases). V lost 4 bases, J lost 6 bases, and 16 bases lay in between. The germline gives CDR1 LNHDA, CDR2 SQIVND (reference sequence). This CDR3 has 15 residues. CDR3 in DNA: TGTGCCAGTAGTAACAGGGTCATTAATATCAATGAGCAGTTCTTC. Translating it yields CASSNRVININEQFF.